This entry is about one TCR beta chain. What it binds is not known. Unique molecular identifiers were built into the TCR beta cDNA libraries. Researchers reported roughly 0.5 million cDNA molecules coming from around 1 to 10 million T cells. Each CDR3 protein is one row after TCRdb ran MiXCR on the PCR reads. The sample lists approximately 730,000 distinct CDR3 sequences, under 60% seen once, with roughly 5% in the top ten. This sample is drawn from a study of post-analysis software for immune sequencing data. About the study: Several disease courses (relapsing-remitting, secondary progressive and progressive-relapsing) of multiple sclerosis were included.

The V gene end was trimmed by 3 bases and the J gene end by 2 bases; junction bases not matched to a gene: 8. The CDR3 is 15 amino acids. The V gene's germline CDR1 is DFQATT and CDR2 SNEGSKA (reference sequence). Overall study results and limits: In patients, TRBV5-6, TRBV5-1 and TRBV20-1 belonged to roughly 5 TRBV segments found more frequently than in controls. Samples from a shared batch, those prepared together, strongly co-clustered by F measure. The normalized Chao1 diversity of multiple sclerosis patients was significantly lower than that of controls.

The sample comprised blood. J is TRBJ2-3 and V is TRBV20-1, with 7 bases identical to TRBD2. This receptor was taken from a girl aged 10-17 years with multiple sclerosis. CDR3 residues: CSASLLADSTDTQYF. The CDR3 DNA follows: TGCAGTGCTAGCCTCCTAGCGGACTCCACAGATACGCAGTATTTT.